A single sample gave rise to the 27 T cell receptor beta chains below, sequenced in a study of beta chain features in type 1 diabetes. Expressed TCRB transcripts were sequenced because the entire RNA isolate underwent reverse transcription. Only in-frame clones appear in the TCRdb table, and some are missing; sequencing was by immunoSEQ multiplex PCR. The table includes some 270,000 clones, about 8% detected once. The specimen sequenced was central memory CD4+ T cells from blood. All receptors come from a woman between 18 and 29 years old in good health.

This clone occurred a few times. The chain carries TRBV6-5 and TRBJ1-1; no definite D call. Germline CDR1 reads MNHEY; CDR2 reads SVGAGI. The CDR3 is 14 amino acids. Deletions cut 6 bases from V and 0 bases from J, with 11 bases between. The CDR3 sequence is CASSRNGLNTEAFF. DNA of the CDR3: TGTGCCAGCAGCCGAAACGGTTTGAACACTGAAGCTTTCTTT.

The chain uses TRBV5-4 and TRBJ2-3, with unresolved D. The V gene lost 4 bases and the J gene lost 2 bases, with 14 bases spanning the gap. Germline assignment: CDR1 SGHNT and CDR2 YYREEE (reference sequence). The CDR3 totals 15 residues. CDR3: CASSLDLGHTDTQYF. CDR3 bases: TGTGCCAGCAGCCTGGACCTGGGCCACACAGATACGCAGTATTTT.

The chain combines TRBV5-4 with TRBJ2-5; 7 positions match TRBD2. Trimming removed 4 bases from V and 1 base from J; junction bases left unmatched: 1. The CDR3 totals 13 residues. Germline V lookup: CDR1 SGHNT, CDR2 YYREEE (reference sequence). The CDR3 here is CASSPSGQETQYF. The CDR3 nucleotides are TGTGCCAGCAGCCCTAGCGGCCAAGAGACCCAGTACTTC. The variable domain in full, with the rest retrieved from reference TRBV5-4 and TRBJ2-5, is ETGVTQSPTHLIKTRGQQVTLRCSSQSGHNTVSWYQQALGQGPQFIFQYYREEENGRGNFPPRFSGLQFPNYSSELNVNALELDDSALYLCASSPSGQETQYFGPGTRLLVL.

This clone occurred a few times. This chain connects TRBV6-5 to TRBJ1-2; D ambiguous. From germline, CDR1 is MNHEY and CDR2 SVGAGI. This CDR3 has 16 residues. Trimming shortened V by 0 bases and J by 1 base, and 12 bases separated the two germline ends. CDR3 region: CASSYSAASLNYGYTF. The CDR3 DNA reads as TGTGCCAGCAGTTACTCCGCAGCATCTCTTAACTATGGCTACACCTTC.

This clone has more than one count but fewer than ten. This chain links TRBV7-9 with TRBJ1-1; D gene ambiguous. CDR1 and CDR2 from the germline V gene are SEHNR and FQNEAQ (reference sequence). V dropped 7 bases and J dropped 6 bases, with 21 bases sitting between them. CDR3 length equals 15 residues. CDR3 bases: TGTGCCAGCACCAAGTCGGGCCACACCAGCGCTGAAGCTTTCTTT. Translating it yields CASTKSGHTSAEAFF.

The chain combines TRBV4-2 with TRBJ2-5, with TRBD2 identical over 8 bases. V shed 4 bases, J shed 5 bases, and the junction held 12 bases outside the gene matches. The CDR3 length is 16 residues. Germline V gene data show CDR1 as LGHNA and CDR2 as YNFKEQ. CDR3 protein: CASSPLWRGAVETQYF. The CDR3 DNA reads as TGTGCCAGCAGCCCTCTGTGGCGGGGGGCCGTGGAGACCCAGTACTTC.

This clone turned up a few times. V usage is TRBV7-2 and J usage is TRBJ1-2, with D possibly TRBD1 on 5 matching bases. The CDR3 runs 14 residues. CDR1 and CDR2 (germline): SGHTA, FQGNSA. Trimming pared 6 bases from V and 2 bases from J, leaving 13 bases between. The CDR3 region has the DNA TGTGCCAGCAGTCTGGGACCGCAGAACTATGGCTACACCTTC. The encoded protein is CASSLGPQNYGYTF.

This clone was picked up a small number of times. The chain has TRBV29-1 and TRBJ1-3; 11 bases align to TRBD1. Germline CDR1 SQVTM, CDR2 ANQGSEA. V shed 4 bases and J 8 bases; nucleotides not matched to a gene: 10. This CDR3 contains 15 residues. The CDR3 DNA reads as TGCAGCGTTGCCCGGGGGACAGGGGGTGAAGACACCATATATTTT. This translates into CSVARGTGGEDTIYF.

The V and J genes are TRBV11-2 and TRBJ2-6; D is unresolved. Germline V CDR1 and CDR2: SGHAT, FQNNGV. V lost 11 bases and J lost 1, with 0 bases in between. This CDR3 spans 10 amino acids. The CDR3 here is CASGANVLTF. In DNA form, the CDR3 reads TGTGCCTCTGGGGCCAACGTCCTGACTTTC.

V gene TRBV25-1 combines with J gene TRBJ1-4; D not resolved. Looked up from germline, CDR1 is MGHDK and CDR2 is SYGVNS. The CDR3 loop spans 17 amino acids. V dropped 3 bases and J dropped 0 bases, with 14 bases sitting between them. The CDR3 DNA sequence: TGTGCCAGCAGTGACCCAGAAGCAATTGCAACTAATGAAAAACTGTTTTTT. It specifies CASSDPEAIATNEKLFF.

The CDR3 loop is CASSLRGRGRSEEKLFF. CDR3 nucleotide sequence: TGTGCCAGCAGCTTACGGGGGAGGGGACGGTCGGAAGAAAAACTGTTTTTT. V is TRBV7-8 and J is TRBJ1-4, with D possibly TRBD1 on 5 matching bases. The germline gives CDR1 SGHVS, CDR2 FQNEAQ. The CDR3 runs 17 residues. The V and J ends lost 2 bases and 8 bases respectively, with 21 bases between them.

The sample holds a few counts of this clone. The chain has TRBV21-1 and TRBJ2-3; no DNA check was done on the table's D call, TRBD2. TRBV21-1 is marked as a pseudogene. CDR3 length equals 16 residues. CDR3 in DNA: TGTGCCAGCCTCCCCAGTACAGCGGCCATAACAGATACGCAGTATTTT. Residues: CASLPSTAAITDTQYF.

In its sample, this clone was seen a few times. The genes are TRBV7-2 and TRBJ1-5; 9 bases agree with TRBD1. Germline lookup yields CDR1 SGHTA and CDR2 FQGNSA. V lost 0 bases, J lost 6 bases, and 18 bases stayed unmatched. The length of the CDR3 is 20 residues. The CDR3 DNA reads as TGTGCCAGCAGCTTAGCCCTCGGAAACAGGGGGCGCATCGGCAGTCAGCCCCAGCATTTT. It yields the protein CASSLALGNRGRIGSQPQHF.

This clone was seen more than once but under ten times. Other nucleotide sequences from this sample produce the same CDR3. The J gene is TRBJ2-3, the V gene TRBV7-2; D is unresolved. The CDR3 contains 12 residues. Germline V gives CDR1 SGHTA, CDR2 FQGNSA. V lost 6 bases to trimming and J lost 4 bases, with 8 bases between them. CDR3 nucleotides: TGTGCCAGCAGTCCCCGCCCAGATACGCAGTATTTT. Encoded protein: CASSPRPDTQYF.

The table lists this clone with a few counts. J is TRBJ2-5 and V is TRBV7-9, with D perhaps matching TRBD1 or TRBD2 (5 bases each). CDR1 and CDR2 from the germline V gene are SEHNR and FQNEAQ (reference sequence). Trimming removed 5 bases at V and 9 bases at J, with 16 bases between. This CDR3 contains 13 residues. The CDR3 loop reads CASSPGTTGSQYF. DNA for the CDR3: TGTGCCAGCAGCCCAGGGACCACCGGGTCCCAGTACTTC.

This clone has only a few counts. The chain employs TRBV4-2 and TRBJ2-3; 7 bases line up with TRBD2. The CDR3 totals 16 residues. Germline lookup yields CDR1 LGHNA and CDR2 YNFKEQ. Trimming removed 2 bases from V and 0 bases from J; junction bases left unmatched: 5. The CDR3 protein is CASSQRGSGSTDTQYF. For the CDR3, the DNA is TGTGCCAGCAGCCAACGGGGTAGCGGGAGCACAGATACGCAGTATTTT.

The chain employs TRBV2 and TRBJ1-1, with no clear D. The germline V gene encodes CDR1 SNHLY and CDR2 FYNNEI. The V end lost 5 bases, the J end lost 0 bases, and 7 bases lay between the germline ends. The CDR3 consists of 13 residues. CDR3 coding DNA: TGTGCCAGCAGTCTCGACATGAACACTGAAGCTTTCTTT. This translates into CASSLDMNTEAFF.

This clone was observed a few times. V usage is TRBV5-1 and J usage is TRBJ1-2; TRBD1 might be the D (6 bases). Germline lookup yields CDR1 SGHRS and CDR2 YFSETQ. The ends were cut back, 5 bases at V and 1 base at J, with 12 bases in the middle. CDR3 size: 14 residues. CDR3 region: CASRHRDDNYGYTF. The CDR3 DNA reads TGCGCCAGCAGACACAGGGACGATAACTATGGCTACACCTTC. Based on the CDR3 plus reference TRBV5-1 and TRBJ1-2, the full variable domain is KAGVTQTPRYLIKTRGQQVTLSCSPISGHRSVSWYQQTPGQGLQFLFEYFSETQRNKGNFPGRFSGRQFSNSRSEMNVSTLELGDSALYLCASRHRDDNYGYTFGSGTRLTVV.

This clone came up a few times. The chain joins TRBV11-2 to TRBJ2-5; D call uncertain. The CDR3 runs to 14 residues. Trimming stripped 5 bases from V and 5 bases from J, with 15 bases between. Germline assignment: CDR1 SGHAT and CDR2 FQNNGV. The CDR3 is CASSPWTRWETQYF. The CDR3 nucleotides read TGTGCCAGCAGCCCGTGGACCAGATGGGAGACCCAGTACTTC.

The gene calls are TRBV10-3 and TRBJ1-2; D unclear. This CDR3 spans 10 amino acids. The V gene lost 6 bases and the J gene lost 8 bases, with 7 bases spanning the gap. From germline, CDR1 is ENHRY and CDR2 SYGVKD. Here the CDR3 DNA reads TGTGCCATCAGCGGGGAGGGCTACACCTTC. Its protein is CAISGEGYTF.

The gene calls are TRBV7-8 and TRBJ2-5; D remains unclear. Between the trimmed V and J ends, which lost 2 bases and 2 bases, there was a span of 6 bases. There are 13 residues in the CDR3. Per the germline V gene, CDR1 is SGHVS and CDR2 is FQNEAQ. In nucleotides, the CDR3 is TGTGCCAGCAGCTTATATGGGCAAGAGACCCAGTACTTC. Protein sequence: CASSLYGQETQYF.

At least ten counts were recorded for this clone. V gene TRBV14 combines with J gene TRBJ2-1; D is possibly TRBD2 (6 bases). V was pared by 2 bases and J by 4 bases, with 9 bases between. CDR1 is SGHDN and CDR2 is FVKESK in the germline V gene. There are 14 residues in the CDR3. CDR3 sequence (DNA): TGTGCCAGCAGCCAATTGCGGGGTTACAATGAGCAGTTCTTC. This encodes CASSQLRGYNEQFF.

The chain carries TRBV4-3 and TRBJ2-1, with a weak D call TRBD1 (6 bases). Germline CDR1 and CDR2: LGHNA and YSLEER. The length of the CDR3 is 17 residues. V gave up 5 bases and J gave up 2 bases, with 19 bases separating them. The CDR3 DNA follows: TGCGCCAGCAGCACAGGACAGCCACACCAAACCTACAATGAGCAGTTCTTC. Protein sequence: CASSTGQPHQTYNEQFF.

J is TRBJ1-2 and V is TRBV28, with TRBD1 as a possible D gene (6 bases). This CDR3 region has 16 residues. V was clipped by 4 bases and J by 4 bases, with 19 bases between them. Germline values: CDR1 MDHEN, CDR2 SYDVKM. CDR3 amino acids: CASSSLGGGEPYGYTF. Here the CDR3 DNA reads TGTGCCAGCAGTTCCCTAGGGGGAGGGGAGCCCTATGGCTACACCTTC.

This clone was observed a few times. Germline is not matched at one junction end, which may reflect a read error. The chain links TRBV7-3 to TRBJ2-3, with D perhaps matching TRBD1 (6 bases). There are 17 residues in the CDR3. The germline V gene encodes CDR1 SGHTA and CDR2 FQGTGA. CDR3 nucleotides: TGCGCCAGCAGCCAACTGCTAACTAAGGGGGTCACAGATACGCAGTATTTT. It is translated as CASSQLLTKGVTDTQYF.

This clone has a handful of counts. The chain combines TRBV7-2 with TRBJ1-6; D unclear. The CDR3 covers 13 residues. The V end lost 6 bases, the J end lost 9 bases, and 12 bases lay between the germline ends. Germline CDR1 SGHTA, CDR2 FQGNSA. The CDR3: CASSTETGSPLHF. In DNA, the CDR3 is TGTGCCAGCAGTACCGAAACCGGTTCACCCCTCCACTTT.

This clone was observed a few times. This sequence joins TRBV7-9 and TRBJ2-1; TRBD1 or TRBD2 may be the D gene (5 bases each). The germline V gene encodes CDR1 SEHNR and CDR2 FQNEAQ (reference sequence). V was pared by 5 bases and J by 11 bases, with 7 bases between. The length of the CDR3 is 10 residues. The CDR3 loop is CASSEGQQFF. The DNA of the CDR3 is TGTGCCAGCAGCGAGGGACAGCAGTTCTTC.